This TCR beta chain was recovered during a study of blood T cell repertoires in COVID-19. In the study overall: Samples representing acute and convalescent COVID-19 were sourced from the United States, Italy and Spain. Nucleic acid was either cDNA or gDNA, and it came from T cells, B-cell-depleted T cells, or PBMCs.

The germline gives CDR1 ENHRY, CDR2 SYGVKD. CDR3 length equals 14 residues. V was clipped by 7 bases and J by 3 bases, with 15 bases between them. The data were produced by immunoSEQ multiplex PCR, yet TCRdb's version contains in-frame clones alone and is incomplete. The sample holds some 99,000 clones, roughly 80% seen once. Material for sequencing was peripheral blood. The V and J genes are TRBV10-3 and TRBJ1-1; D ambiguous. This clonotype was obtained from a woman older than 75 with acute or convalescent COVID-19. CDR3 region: CAINPSPGYTEAFF. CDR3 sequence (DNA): TGTGCCATCAATCCTTCCCCGGGGTACACTGAAGCTTTCTTT.